These T cell receptor beta chains were read from a single sample in a study of shared clonotypes between healthy human individuals. The data were produced by immunoSEQ multiplex PCR, yet TCRdb's version contains in-frame clones alone and is incomplete. The table has hundreds of thousands of clones, around 74% seen once. The sequenced sample was memory CD4+ T cells sorted from blood. The receptors here all came from a woman aged 30 to 39 in good health. Each CDR3 is given with its conserved first and last residue. Fields, in order: CDR3 protein, CDR3 DNA, J gene, V gene, D gene, clone size. The D gene is left open where the match is weak. A row's size may be missing; if present it is once, few, many or a size class.

CDR3 protein: CASSSRQATNEKLFF
CDR3 DNA: TGTGCCAGCAGTTCCAGACAGGCAACTAATGAAAAACTGTTTTTT
J gene: TRBJ1-4
V gene: TRBV28
D gene: NA
clone size: once

CDR3 protein: CASRGGTGSEKLFF
CDR3 DNA: TGTGCCAGCAGGGGAGGGACAGGGAGTGAAAAACTGTTTTTT
J gene: TRBJ1-4
V gene: TRBV2
D gene: TRBD1
clone size: NA

CDR3 protein: CASSLLAGQGDYGYTF
CDR3 DNA: TGTGCCAGCAGCTTGCTCGCAGGTCAAGGAGACTATGGCTACACCTTC
J gene: TRBJ1-2
V gene: TRBV5-4
D gene: NA
clone size: NA

CDR3 protein: CASSVRMTGRVHEQYF
CDR3 DNA: TGTGCCAGCAGTGTTAGGATGACAGGTAGAGTCCACGAGCAGTACTTC
J gene: TRBJ2-7
V gene: TRBV2
D gene: NA
clone size: few

CDR3 protein: CASNHMNTEAFF
CDR3 DNA: TGTGCCAGCAACCACATGAACACTGAAGCTTTCTTT
J gene: TRBJ1-1
V gene: TRBV2
D gene: NA
clone size: NA

CDR3 protein: CASSAVGQGAQNEQFF
CDR3 DNA: TGTGCCAGCAGTGCAGTGGGACAGGGGGCGCAAAATGAGCAGTTCTTC
J gene: TRBJ2-1
V gene: TRBV6-1
D gene: TRBD1
clone size: NA

CDR3 protein: CASRTRSGDYEQYF
CDR3 DNA: TGCGCCAGCAGGACCCGAAGTGGGGATTACGAGCAGTACTTC
J gene: TRBJ2-7
V gene: TRBV5-1
D gene: NA
clone size: NA

CDR3 protein: CASSSTLDSRNEKLFF
CDR3 DNA: TGTGCCAGCAGCTCGACCCTTGACAGCCGTAATGAAAAACTGTTTTTT
J gene: TRBJ1-4
V gene: TRBV9
D gene: NA
clone size: once

CDR3 protein: CASSAPRGRHYQQYNEQFF
CDR3 DNA: TGTGCCAGTAGTGCCCCTAGAGGGAGGCACTACCAGCAGTACAATGAGCAGTTCTTC
J gene: TRBJ2-1
V gene: TRBV19
D gene: NA
clone size: NA

CDR3 protein: CASNLVTGPPNEQFF
CDR3 DNA: TGTGCCAGCAATTTAGTCACAGGGCCTCCTAATGAGCAGTTCTTC
J gene: TRBJ2-1
V gene: TRBV6-5
D gene: NA
clone size: NA

CDR3 protein: CASSTTGAGDTQYF
CDR3 DNA: TGTGCCAGCAGCACCACGGGGGCGGGAGATACGCAGTATTTT
J gene: TRBJ2-3
V gene: TRBV11-2
D gene: NA
clone size: NA

CDR3 protein: CASSGPRDTEAFF
CDR3 DNA: TGTGCCAGCTCCGGCCCGAGGGACACTGAAGCTTTCTTT
J gene: TRBJ1-1
V gene: TRBV11-2
D gene: NA
clone size: NA

CDR3 protein: CASSAGTPAEAFF
CDR3 DNA: TGTGCCAGCAGTGCCGGGACACCTGCTGAAGCTTTCTTT
J gene: TRBJ1-1
V gene: TRBV6-6
D gene: NA
clone size: NA

CDR3 protein: CASSQNRGIPNEKLFF
CDR3 DNA: TGTGCCAGCAGCCAGAACAGGGGAATTCCTAATGAAAAACTGTTTTTT
J gene: TRBJ1-4
V gene: TRBV5-6
D gene: TRBD1
clone size: NA

CDR3 protein: CASISPGQGIHEQYF
CDR3 DNA: TGTGCCAGCATCTCACCGGGACAGGGAATCCACGAGCAGTACTTC
J gene: TRBJ2-7
V gene: TRBV28
D gene: TRBD1
clone size: NA